This T cell receptor beta chain was retrieved from a study of blood T cell repertoires in COVID-19. Whole-study context: Spain, Italy and the United States supplied samples that represented acute and convalescent COVID-19.

Generated by immunoSEQ multiplex PCR, the TCRdb table keeps only in-frame clones and is missing some. The sample shows 150,000 to 200,000 clones, around 86% of them seen only once. Germline loops: CDR1 LNHDA, CDR2 SQIVND (reference sequence). Trimming took off 5 bases at V and 5 bases at J, with 9 bases between the two ends. The CDR3 covers 13 residues. The sequencing sample was made of peripheral blood. The chain is built from TRBV19 and TRBJ1-4; unclear D gene. The sequence was collected from a woman aged 70-85 years with COVID-19, enrolled during active disease. CDR3 protein: CASSVRGNEKLFF. In nucleotides, the CDR3 is TGTGCCAGTAGTGTCCGGGGAAATGAAAAACTGTTTTTT.